Detailed here is one T cell receptor beta chain. Its target is unknown. TCRdb fed the multiplex PCR reads into MiXCR, producing one record per CDR3 protein. The data contain approximately 250,000 distinct CDR3 sequences, 34% of them singletons. The data stem from a study of breast tumors, draining lymph nodes, adjacent tissues. The lymph nodes were axillary draining lymph nodes from breast cancer patients. The junction had 7 bases not matched to a gene; V was cut back by 4 bases and J by 7 bases. The germline CDR1 and CDR2 sequences are KGHDR and SFDVKD. The CDR3 covers 15 residues. Study findings and constraints: Tumor TCR diversity was below lymph nodes but above nontumor tissue. Compared with basal-like, luminal-like tumors shared significantly more repertoire with nontumor tissue. Most tumor T cells seemingly derive from lymph node, then expand in tumor.

The clonotype comes from a female donor with breast cancer. Some clones in this sample may be carry-over from other donors' samples. The chain couples TRBV24-1 to TRBJ2-4, with 9 bases matching TRBD1. The sample consisted of axillary lymph node tissue. CDR3 bases: TGTGCCACCAGTGAGACCGCCGGGACAGGGAACATTCAGTACTTC. It specifies CATSETAGTGNIQYF.